The rows below give T cell receptor beta chains drawn from one sample of a study of monozygotic twins with inflammatory bowel disease. Following a re-call of the 5' RACE reads, TCRdb has one entry per CDR3 protein and lacks DNA. This table lists approximately 300,000 distinct CDR3 sequences. The material sequenced was blood. The receptors originated from a human donor with ulcerative colitis or Crohn's disease, or a healthy co-twin of an affected twin (not recorded which). The CDR3 runs from the conserved cysteine through the conserved F or W.

j_call,v_call,cdr3_aa
TRBJ2-7,TRBV10-3,CAISVGYEQYF
TRBJ2-5,TRBV24-1,CATSDYGTPQTQYF
TRBJ2-1,TRBV6-2/TRBV6-3,CASSYSGGRRSEQFF
TRBJ2-3,TRBV9,CASRDNIRDPRGDTQYF
TRBJ2-1,TRBV10-2,CASSEVPGQGFSYNEQFF
TRBJ2-6,TRBV15,CATRSARGSGANVLTF
TRBJ2-7,TRBV10-3,CAISESIRSSYEQYF
TRBJ1-1,TRBV19,CASKFGQGISNTEAFF
TRBJ1-1,TRBV7-2,CASSKWGVDTEAFF
TRBJ2-3,TRBV29-1,CSARWEPGDTQYF
TRBJ1-4,TRBV10-3,CAISGATNEKLFF
TRBJ2-2,TRBV9,CASSTFGTGELFF
TRBJ1-2,TRBV15,CATSRAYSTEHGYTF
TRBJ1-1,TRBV12-3/TRBV12-4,CASSFARGNTEAFF
TRBJ1-4,TRBV4-1,CASSPGRATNEKLFF
TRBJ2-1,TRBV5-4,CASSLPGQYPEQFF
TRBJ2-7,TRBV20-1,CSATGQIVSYEQYF
TRBJ1-1,TRBV25-1,CASSELTEAFF
TRBJ2-5,TRBV18,CASSPSQETQYF
TRBJ2-3,TRBV20-1,CSAPDRGSADTQYF
TRBJ2-1,TRBV11-2,CASSSLAETRYNEQFF
TRBJ2-3,TRBV18,CASSPLETTDTQYF
TRBJ2-2,TRBV5-1,CASSFGVLNTGELFF
TRBJ1-2,TRBV6-5,CASTYFGTGGSNYGYTF
TRBJ2-4,TRBV5-1,CASSLQGVTAKNIQYF
TRBJ2-1,TRBV18,CASSPGNRNEQFF
TRBJ1-2,TRBV18,CASSPGTENYYGYTF
TRBJ2-1,TRBV7-2,CASSLGGGYNEQFF
TRBJ1-5,TRBV20-1,CSASQVTNQPQHF
TRBJ2-3,TRBV5-1,CASSLSLAGSTDAQYF
TRBJ2-3,TRBV20-1,CSAKTFTGTDTQYF
TRBJ2-7,TRBV7-8,CASSRRDQSYEQYF
TRBJ2-4,TRBV7-2,CASGTGVKNIQYF
TRBJ1-2,TRBV6-6,CASSVTRLGRGYTF
TRBJ2-7,TRBV6-5,CASSSVRDLSSYEQYF
TRBJ2-3,TRBV6-5,CASSYSASGSLDTQYF
TRBJ2-3,TRBV5-8,CASSLLQTISTDTQYF
TRBJ2-7,TRBV18,CASSPDRDTDEQYF
TRBJ2-7,TRBV6-1,CASRQGTLFHEQYF
TRBJ2-2,TRBV5-1,CASSLVLKSGGSRERWSTGELFF
TRBJ2-1,TRBV11-2,CASSPLSGRANEQFF
TRBJ1-2,TRBV12-3/TRBV12-4,CASSLSPGRGANYGYTF